The next 8 T cell receptor beta chains were all read from a single sample in a study of control samples from healthy donors and cancer patients. The data were produced by immunoSEQ multiplex PCR, yet TCRdb's version contains in-frame clones alone and is incomplete. The repertoire holds tens of thousands of clones, 75% to 85% seen once, with about 5% in the top ten. Sequences were obtained from blood. All receptors derive from a man between 35 and 55 years old in good health.

J is TRBJ1-5 and V is TRBV19; weak D call: TRBD1 (6 bases). With 7 bases removed from V and 0 bases from J, the gap between germline ends came to 13 bases. The CDR3 sequence is 15 residues long. Germline assignment: CDR1 LNHDA and CDR2 SQIVND (reference sequence). The CDR3 loop reads CASTIDRSSNQPQHF. The CDR3 DNA sequence: TGTGCCAGTACCATAGACAGGAGTAGCAATCAGCCCCAGCATTTT.

The chain couples TRBV19 to TRBJ1-4; D gene ambiguous. Per germline, CDR1 LNHDA and CDR2 SQIVND (reference sequence). CDR3 length equals 12 residues. The V and J ends lost 5 bases and 6 bases respectively, with 7 bases between them. CDR3 region: CASSPSHEKLFF. CDR3 DNA: TGTGCCAGTAGTCCGTCTCATGAAAAACTGTTTTTT.

This chain uses TRBV11-3 with TRBJ1-2, with D perhaps TRBD1 (6 bases). Germline CDR1 and CDR2: SGHNT and YENEEA. V was shortened by 3 bases and J by 8 bases, with 19 bases between the two germline ends. CDR3 length equals 15 residues. CDR3 DNA sequence: TGTGCCAGCAGCTTTCCCCTATCAGGACAGAACGGCTACACCTTC. Residues: CASSFPLSGQNGYTF.

The chain combines TRBV9 with TRBJ1-2; tentative D call: TRBD1 (5 bases). V dropped 0 bases and J dropped 8 bases, with 8 bases sitting between them. From germline, CDR1 is SGDLS and CDR2 YYNGEE. CDR3 size: 12 residues. The CDR3 here is CASSVAGDGYTF. CDR3 sequence (DNA): TGTGCCAGCAGCGTAGCTGGGGACGGCTACACCTTC.

The gene calls are TRBV7-3 and TRBJ2-5; TRBD2 aligns across 12 bases. The V and J ends lost 1 base and 0 bases, in that order; junction bases with no gene match: 9. The V gene's germline CDR1 is SGHTA and CDR2 FQGTGA. This CDR3 has 19 amino acids. The CDR3 loop is CASSLMGLAGGANQETQYF. In DNA, the CDR3 is TGTGCCAGCAGCTTAATGGGTCTAGCGGGAGGGGCGAACCAAGAGACCCAGTACTTC. The full variable domain, rest sourced from reference TRBV7-3 and TRBJ2-5, is GAGVSQTPSNKVTEKGKYVELRCDPISGHTALYWYRQSLGQGPEFLIYFQGTGAADDSGLPNDRFFAVRPEGSVSTLKIQRTERGDSAVYLCASSLMGLAGGANQETQYFGPGTRLLVL.

This chain connects TRBV24-1 to TRBJ2-3; D remains unclear. V lost 3 bases and J lost 4, with 7 bases in between. Germline values: CDR1 KGHDR, CDR2 SFDVKD. This CDR3 has 13 residues. CDR3 bases: TGTGCCACCAGTGATGATTCATCAGATACGCAGTATTTT. Translating it yields CATSDDSSDTQYF.

The chain has TRBV5-1 and TRBJ1-1; unclear D gene. Germline CDR1 and CDR2: SGHRS and YFSETQ. The CDR3 length is 14 residues. V dropped 4 bases and J dropped 4 bases, with 14 bases sitting between them. The CDR3 reads CASSPNTGSTEAFF. CDR3 DNA: TGCGCCAGCAGCCCTAATACGGGGAGCACTGAAGCTTTCTTT.

The V gene is TRBV19, the J gene TRBJ1-3, with a possible D match to TRBD1 (5 bases). CDR1 and CDR2 (germline): LNHDA, SQIVND (reference sequence). The CDR3 length is 15 residues. The germline V and J ends were trimmed by 4 bases and 2 bases, with 12 bases remaining between them. The chain's CDR3 is CASSTGRGTGNTIYF. The CDR3 region has the DNA TGTGCCAGTAGTACCGGACGGGGGACTGGAAACACCATATATTTT. Complete variable domain (other parts from reference TRBV19 and TRBJ1-3): DGGITQSPKYLFRKEGQNVTLSCEQNLNHDAMYWYRQDPGQGLRLIYYSQIVNDFQKGDIAEGYSVSREKKESFPLTVTSAQKNPTAFYLCASSTGRGTGNTIYFGEGSWLTVV.